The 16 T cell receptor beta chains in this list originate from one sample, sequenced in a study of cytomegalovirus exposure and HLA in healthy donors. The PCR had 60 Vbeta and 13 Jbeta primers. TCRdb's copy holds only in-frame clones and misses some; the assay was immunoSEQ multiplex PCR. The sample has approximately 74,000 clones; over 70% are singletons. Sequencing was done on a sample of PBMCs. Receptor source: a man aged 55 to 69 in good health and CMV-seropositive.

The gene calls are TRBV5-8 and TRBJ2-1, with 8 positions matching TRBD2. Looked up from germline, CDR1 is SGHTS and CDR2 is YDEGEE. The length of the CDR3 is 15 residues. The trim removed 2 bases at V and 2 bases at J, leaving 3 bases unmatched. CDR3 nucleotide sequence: TGTGCCAGCAGCTTAGGACTAGCAGCCTACAATGAGCAGTTCTTC. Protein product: CASSLGLAAYNEQFF. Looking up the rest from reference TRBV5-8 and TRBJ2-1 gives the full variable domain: EAGVTQSPTHLIKTRGQQATLRCSPISGHTSVYWYQQALGLGLQFLLWYDEGEERNRGNFPPRFSGRQFPNYSSELNVNALELEDSALYLCASSLGLAAYNEQFFGPGTRLTVL.

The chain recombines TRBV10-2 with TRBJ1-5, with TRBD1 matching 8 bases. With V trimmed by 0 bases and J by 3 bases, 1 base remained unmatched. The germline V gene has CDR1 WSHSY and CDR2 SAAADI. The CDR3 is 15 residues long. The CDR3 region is CASSESDRVNQPQHF. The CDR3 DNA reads TGCGCCAGCAGTGAGTCGGACAGGGTCAATCAGCCCCAGCATTTT.

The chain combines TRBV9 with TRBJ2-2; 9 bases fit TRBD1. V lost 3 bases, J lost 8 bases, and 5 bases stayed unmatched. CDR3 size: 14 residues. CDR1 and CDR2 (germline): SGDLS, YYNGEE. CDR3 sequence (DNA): TGTGCCAGCAGCGCAACAGGGGGCGCGGGGGAGCTGTTTTTT. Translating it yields CASSATGGAGELFF.

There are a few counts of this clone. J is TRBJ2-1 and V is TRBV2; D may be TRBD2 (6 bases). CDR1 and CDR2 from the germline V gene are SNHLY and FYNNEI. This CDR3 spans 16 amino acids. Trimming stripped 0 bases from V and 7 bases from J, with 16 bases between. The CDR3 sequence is CASSEAGGLARNEQFF. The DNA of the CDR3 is TGTGCCAGCAGTGAAGCGGGGGGACTGGCCCGGAATGAGCAGTTCTTC. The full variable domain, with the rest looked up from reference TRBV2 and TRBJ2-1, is EPEVTQTPSHQVTQMGQEVILRCVPISNHLYFYWYRQILGQKVEFLVSFYNNEISEKSEIFDDQFSVERPDGSNFTLKIRSTKLEDSAMYFCASSEAGGLARNEQFFGPGTRLTVL.

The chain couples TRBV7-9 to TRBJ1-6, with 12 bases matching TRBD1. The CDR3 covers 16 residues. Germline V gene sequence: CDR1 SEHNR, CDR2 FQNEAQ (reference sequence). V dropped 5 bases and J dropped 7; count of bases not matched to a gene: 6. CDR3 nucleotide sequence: TGTGCCAGCAGCGCCCGGGACAGGGGGCTGAATTCACCCCTCCACTTT. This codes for CASSARDRGLNSPLHF.

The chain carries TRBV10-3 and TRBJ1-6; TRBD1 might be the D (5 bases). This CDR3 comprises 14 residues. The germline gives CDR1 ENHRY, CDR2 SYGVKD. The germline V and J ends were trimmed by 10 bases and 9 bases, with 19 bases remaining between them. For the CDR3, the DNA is TGTGCCACCAGCCCAGAGAGACAGCCTTCACCCCTCCACTTT. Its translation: CATSPERQPSPLHF.

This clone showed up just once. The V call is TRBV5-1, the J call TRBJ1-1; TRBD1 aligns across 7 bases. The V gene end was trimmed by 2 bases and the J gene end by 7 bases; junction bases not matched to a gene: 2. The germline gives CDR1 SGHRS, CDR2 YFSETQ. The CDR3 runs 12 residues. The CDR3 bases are TGCGCCAGCAGCTTTGGACAGGATGAAGCTTTCTTT. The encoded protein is CASSFGQDEAFF.

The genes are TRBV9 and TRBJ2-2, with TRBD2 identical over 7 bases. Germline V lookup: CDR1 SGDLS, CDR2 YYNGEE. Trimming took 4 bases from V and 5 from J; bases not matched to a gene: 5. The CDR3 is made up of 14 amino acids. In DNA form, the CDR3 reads TGTGCCAGCAGCCTGTACGGGGGGACCGGGGAGCTGTTTTTT. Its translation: CASSLYGGTGELFF. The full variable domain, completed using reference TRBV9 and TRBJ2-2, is DSGVTQTPKHLITATGQRVTLRCSPRSGDLSVYWYQQSLDQGLQFLIQYYNGEERAKGNILERFSAQQFPDLHSELNLSSLELGDSALYFCASSLYGGTGELFFGEGSRLTVL.

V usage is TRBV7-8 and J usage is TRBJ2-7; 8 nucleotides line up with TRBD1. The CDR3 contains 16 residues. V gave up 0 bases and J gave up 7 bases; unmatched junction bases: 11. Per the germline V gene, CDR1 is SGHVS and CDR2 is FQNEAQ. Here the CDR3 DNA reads TGTGCCAGCAGCTTAGCGCGGGCAGGGGGCATGAGGGAGCAGTACTTC. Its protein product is CASSLARAGGMREQYF.

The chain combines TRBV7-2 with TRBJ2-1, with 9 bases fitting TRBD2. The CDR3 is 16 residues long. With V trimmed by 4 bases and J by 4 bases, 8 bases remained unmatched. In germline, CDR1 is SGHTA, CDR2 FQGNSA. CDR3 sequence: CASSSFGAGGYNEQFF. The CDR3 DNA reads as TGTGCCAGCAGCTCCTTCGGAGCGGGGGGATACAATGAGCAGTTCTTC.

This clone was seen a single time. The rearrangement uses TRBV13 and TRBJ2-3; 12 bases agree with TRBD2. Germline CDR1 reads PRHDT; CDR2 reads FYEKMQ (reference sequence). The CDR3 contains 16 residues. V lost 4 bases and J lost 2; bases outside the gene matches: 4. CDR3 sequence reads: CASSSRTSGTTDTQYF. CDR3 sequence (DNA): TGTGCCAGCAGCTCACGGACTAGCGGGACCACAGATACGCAGTATTTT.

The CDR3 region is CASSFGGGSSYNEQFF. In DNA, the CDR3 is TGTGCCAGCAGCTTTGGCGGGGGGAGCTCCTACAATGAGCAGTTCTTC. The chain uses TRBV5-8 and TRBJ2-1; 8 positions match TRBD2. The V gene end was trimmed by 2 bases and the J gene end by 0 bases; junction bases not matched to a gene: 4. The CDR3 covers 16 residues. Germline V gene data show CDR1 as SGHTS and CDR2 as YDEGEE. The full variable domain, completed using reference TRBV5-8 and TRBJ2-1, is EAGVTQSPTHLIKTRGQQATLRCSPISGHTSVYWYQQALGLGLQFLLWYDEGEERNRGNFPPRFSGRQFPNYSSELNVNALELEDSALYLCASSFGGGSSYNEQFFGPGTRLTVL.

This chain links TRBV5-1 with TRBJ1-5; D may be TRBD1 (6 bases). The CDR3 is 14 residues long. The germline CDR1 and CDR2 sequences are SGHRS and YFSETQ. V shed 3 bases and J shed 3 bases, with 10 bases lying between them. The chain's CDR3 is CASSSGQSNQPQHF. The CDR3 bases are TGCGCCAGCAGCTCTGGACAGTCCAATCAGCCCCAGCATTTT.

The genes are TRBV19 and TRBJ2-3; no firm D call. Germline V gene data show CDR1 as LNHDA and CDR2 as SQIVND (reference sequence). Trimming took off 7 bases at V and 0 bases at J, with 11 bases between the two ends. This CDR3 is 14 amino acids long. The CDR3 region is CASKRRYSTDTQYF. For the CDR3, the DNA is TGTGCCAGTAAGAGGCGGTACAGCACAGATACGCAGTATTTT.

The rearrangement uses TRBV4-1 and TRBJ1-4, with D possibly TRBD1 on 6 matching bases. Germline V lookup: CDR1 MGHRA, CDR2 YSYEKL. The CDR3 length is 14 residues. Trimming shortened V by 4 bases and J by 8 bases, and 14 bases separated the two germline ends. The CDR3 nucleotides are TGCGCCAGCAGCCCTTTCCGGCAGGGGGAAAAACTGTTTTTT. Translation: CASSPFRQGEKLFF.

The CDR3 DNA reads TGCGCCAGCAGTAGCGGGACCAACTACAATGAGCAGTTCTTC. This codes for CASSSGTNYNEQFF. The chain employs TRBV10-1 and TRBJ2-1; TRBD2 agrees at 7 bases. After removal of 5 bases from V and 3 bases from J, the junction contained 4 bases not matched to a gene. This CDR3 comprises 14 residues. Germline lookup yields CDR1 WNHNN and CDR2 SYGVQD (reference sequence).